The next 5 T cell receptor beta chains were all read from a single sample in a study of shared clonotypes between healthy human individuals. TCRdb's copy holds only in-frame clones and misses some; the assay was immunoSEQ multiplex PCR. The repertoire holds roughly 700,000 clones, 74% seen once, with about 1.8% in the top ten. Sequenced sample: memory CD4+ T cells sorted from blood. Subset here: CD45RA-negative fraction. The receptors shown here come from a woman aged 30 to 39 in good health.

The chain employs TRBV27 and TRBJ2-3; tentative D call: TRBD2 (5 bases). V lost 5 bases, J lost 7 bases, and 13 bases lay in between. The CDR3 spans 13 residues. Per germline, CDR1 MNHEY and CDR2 SMNVEV (reference sequence). CDR3 nucleotides: TGTGCCAGCAGTCCTGGATCGGGGTATACGCAGTATTTT. Translation gives CASSPGSGYTQYF.

The chain links TRBV20-1 to TRBJ1-1; no clear D. The CDR3 is 11 residues long. Germline CDR1 and CDR2: DFQATT and SNEGSKA (reference sequence). Here the CDR3 DNA reads TGCTCCTTCACGGGGAAAACTGAAGCTTTCTTT. This sequence encodes CSFTGKTEAFF.

The rearrangement links TRBV28 to TRBJ1-2; D gene ambiguous. CDR1 is MDHEN and CDR2 is SYDVKM in the germline V gene. V lost 3 bases and J lost 9, with 11 bases in between. CDR3 length: 12 amino acids. CDR3 sequence reads: CASSLSVGSYTF. The DNA of the CDR3 is TGTGCCAGCAGTTTGTCGGTGGGGAGCTACACCTTC.

This chain uses TRBV28 with TRBJ2-7, with a weak D call TRBD2 (7 bases). Germline assignment: CDR1 MDHEN and CDR2 SYDVKM. The V end was cut by 5 bases, the J end by 0 bases, with 14 bases between. The CDR3 extends over 15 amino acids. CDR3 coding DNA: TGTGCCAGCAGTCCCGGGGGGCGCCCCTCCTACGAGCAGTACTTC. This encodes CASSPGGRPSYEQYF.

This clone has just one count. The chain employs TRBV5-1 and TRBJ1-1; no definite D call. Per the germline V gene, CDR1 is SGHRS and CDR2 is YFSETQ. The CDR3 loop spans 15 amino acids. V was trimmed by 4 bases and J by 0 bases, leaving 13 bases between them. The CDR3 sequence is CASSTRGGMNTEAFF. The CDR3 region has the DNA TGCGCCAGCAGCACGCGTGGAGGGATGAACACTGAAGCTTTCTTT.